This T cell receptor beta chain stems from a study of early T cells in non-severe SARS-CoV-2 infection. This clonotype was picked up many times. TCRdb re-called the 5' RACE reads with MiXCR, one entry per CDR3 protein. The repertoire holds 70,000 to 85,000 distinct CDR3 sequences, with about 12% as singletons. V lost 4 bases and J 2 bases, leaving 15 bases between the germline ends. The CDR3 has 15 residues. Germline CDR1 SGHRS, CDR2 YFSETQ. The sample comprised whole blood. The V and J genes are TRBV5-1 and TRBJ2-5, with a tentative D call TRBD2 (6 bases). This receptor was taken from an adult who was a healthcare worker with PCR-confirmed SARS-CoV-2 infection or an uninfected control (not recorded which). The CDR3 reads CASSEGRGIQETQYF. The CDR3 bases are TGCGCCAGCAGCGAGGGCCGGGGGATACAAGAGACCCAGTACTTC.